This T cell receptor (beta chain) is from a study of T-cell memory formation after mild COVID-19. General study results and limits: Clones contracting day 15 to 85 were balanced CD4/CD8; later expanders leaned CD4+.

The CDR3 sequence is 15 residues long. V was trimmed by 5 bases and J by 2 bases, leaving 14 bases between them. The germline V gene encodes CDR1 ENHRY and CDR2 SYGVKD. TCRdb re-derived calls from the 5' RACE reads in MiXCR, one entry per CDR3 protein. Among about 350,000 distinct CDR3 sequences listed, 14% were seen once. Points on this clonotype: What it binds is not known.

The receptor's source is a man between 18 and 29 years old who had mild COVID-19 (a few samples of this study predate the infection). Cell type and time point are not known. The sequenced sample consisted of PBMCs or a T cell subset sorted from them (not recorded which). This chain joins TRBV10-3 and TRBJ2-3; the D call may be TRBD1 or TRBD2 (5 bases each). The CDR3 DNA sequence: TGTGCCATCAGTCATGGGGGTCTAATCACAGATACGCAGTATTTT. Translating it yields CAISHGGLITDTQYF.